These T cell receptor beta chains were read from a single sample in a study of T-cell memory formation after mild COVID-19. In TCRdb, the 5' RACE reads were re-called with MiXCR into one record per CDR3 protein. The table lists fewer than 60,000 distinct CDR3 sequences, 10% to 15% of them singletons. Source material: PBMCs or a T cell subset sorted from them (not recorded which). These receptors were obtained from a man between 18 and 35 years old who had mild COVID-19 (a few samples of this study predate the infection). Cell type and time point are not known. Each CDR3 is given with its conserved first and last residue. D genes are given only for firm matches. Clone size is shown for a subset of rows, as once, few, many or a class of expanded clone.

j_call | clone_size | d_call | v_call | cdr3_aa | cdr3_nt
TRBJ1-5 | - | - | TRBV7-8 | CASSQREQPQHF | TGTGCCAGCAGTCAAAGGGAACAGCCCCAGCATTTT
TRBJ2-7 | - | - | TRBV11-3 | CATKTGRIGEQYF | TGTGCCACCAAAACAGGACGGATAGGTGAGCAGTACTTC
TRBJ2-5 | many | TRBD1 | TRBV20-1 | CSPPGLGGGETQYF | TGCAGCCCACCCGGTCTAGGGGGCGGGGAGACCCAGTACTTC
TRBJ2-7 | - | - | TRBV7-2 | CASSLAHGPEQYF | TGTGCCAGCAGCTTAGCCCACGGGCCCGAGCAGTACTTC
TRBJ2-5 | many | TRBD1 | TRBV6-2/TRBV6-3 | CASSSQGWKTQYF | TGTGCCAGCAGTTCACAGGGGTGGAAGACCCAGTACTTC
TRBJ1-5 | - | - | TRBV6-1 | CASSVEYSNQPQHF | TGTGCCAGCAGTGTAGAGTACAGCAATCAGCCCCAGCATTTT
TRBJ2-7 | large | TRBD1 | TRBV7-9 | CASSALDRDTYEQYF | TGTGCCAGCAGCGCACTCGACAGGGACACCTACGAGCAGTACTTC
TRBJ2-3 | - | - | TRBV2 | CASGGFGALTTTDTQYF | TGTGCCAGCGGCGGCTTTGGGGCGCTAACTACCACAGATACGCAGTATTTT
TRBJ2-1 | many | TRBD2 | TRBV7-6 | CASSPGVAGGRGYNEQFF | TGTGCCAGCAGCCCCGGAGTAGCGGGGGGGCGAGGCTACAATGAGCAGTTCTTC
TRBJ2-3 | - | - | TRBV9 | CASSVATGTQYF | TGTGCCAGCAGCGTAGCTACGGGTACGCAGTATTTT
TRBJ1-1 | - | TRBD1 | TRBV28 | CASSLGPGGVEAFF | TGTGCCAGCAGTTTGGGACCAGGGGGAGTTGAAGCTTTCTTT
TRBJ2-7 | many | TRBD1 | TRBV7-2 | CASSFGIGDRTYEQYF | TGTGCCAGCAGCTTTGGGATCGGGGACAGAACATACGAGCAGTACTTC
TRBJ1-1 | - | - | TRBV6-6 | CASSPSRGTEAFF | TGTGCCAGCAGCCCTAGTCGTGGCACTGAAGCTTTCTTT
TRBJ2-5 | few | - | TRBV28 | CASSWGDQETQYF | TGTGCCAGCAGTTGGGGGGACCAAGAGACCCAGTACTTC
TRBJ1-2 | - | - | TRBV19 | CASSKLTVNYGYTF | TGTGCCAGTAGTAAGCTGACGGTAAACTATGGCTACACCTTC
TRBJ2-5 | few | - | TRBV7-2 | CASSLRQETQYF | TGTGCCAGCAGCTTGCGACAAGAGACCCAGTACTTC
TRBJ2-2 | many | TRBD1 | TRBV4-3 | CASSQDPTGGFMSGELFF | TGCGCCAGCAGCCAAGATCCGACAGGGGGCTTTATGTCCGGGGAGCTGTTTTTT
TRBJ2-2 | few | - | TRBV18 | CASSPLLSYGTATNTGELFF | TGTGCCAGCTCACCTCTTTTATCGTACGGGACTGCAACGAACACCGGGGAGCTGTTTTTT
TRBJ2-6 | few | TRBD2 | TRBV7-8 | CASNRLAANSGANVLTF | TGTGCCAGCAATAGACTAGCGGCTAACTCTGGGGCCAACGTCCTGACTTTC
TRBJ1-2 | many | - | TRBV5-1 | CASSLDGQSTLPTF | TGCGCCAGCAGCTTGGATGGACAGTCCACCCTTCCCACCTTC
TRBJ1-6 | - | - | TRBV11-2 | CASSLDRVFSPLHF | TGTGCCAGCAGCTTAGACAGGGTTTTCTCACCCCTCCACTTT
TRBJ1-1 | - | - | TRBV12-3/TRBV12-4 | CASQTDANTEAFF | TGTGCCAGCCAGACAGATGCGAACACTGAAGCTTTCTTT
TRBJ1-2 | - | - | TRBV25-1 | CASSGPSGYNYGYTF | TGTGCCAGCAGTGGCCCCTCGGGGTATAACTATGGCTACACCTTC
TRBJ2-5 | few | - | TRBV7-9 | CASSFSLNSGTFKETQYF | TGTGCCAGCAGCTTCTCCCTTAACTCCGGGACTTTTAAAGAGACCCAGTACTTC
TRBJ2-2 | many | - | TRBV19 | CASASPNTGELFF | TGTGCCAGTGCTAGCCCCAACACCGGGGAGCTGTTTTTT
TRBJ2-3 | many | - | TRBV7-3 | CASSLIGGLTDTQYF | TGTGCCAGCAGCTTGATCGGGGGCCTCACAGATACGCAGTATTTT
TRBJ2-3 | few | TRBD2 | TRBV25-1 | CASSERGGPTFTDTQYF | TGTGCCAGCAGTGAAAGGGGAGGGCCGACCTTCACAGATACGCAGTATTTT
TRBJ2-1 | few | - | TRBV28 | CASSLSFLGTEQFF | TGTGCCAGCAGTTTAAGTTTTCTTGGGACAGAGCAGTTCTTC
TRBJ2-1 | few | TRBD2 | TRBV12-3/TRBV12-4 | CASSISGGDGFF | TGTGCCAGCAGCATTAGCGGGGGGGATGGGTTCTTC
TRBJ2-1 | many | - | TRBV7-6 | CASSPTQGLSGNEQFF | TGTGCCAGCAGTCCAACCCAGGGTTTGTCTGGCAATGAGCAGTTCTTC
TRBJ2-7 | - | TRBD1 | TRBV7-3 | CASSLHGTGQYEQYF | TGTGCCAGCAGCTTACACGGGACAGGGCAATACGAGCAGTACTTC
TRBJ2-3 | many | - | TRBV4-2 | CASSHSDTQYF | TGTGCCAGCAGCCACTCAGATACGCAGTATTTT
TRBJ2-5 | many | - | TRBV3-1 | CASSQAGVMGTQYF | TGTGCCAGCAGCCAAGCTGGAGTCATGGGTACCCAGTACTTC
TRBJ2-3 | - | TRBD2 | TRBV13 | CASSSSGGGLDTQYF | TGTGCCAGCAGCTCAAGCGGGGGAGGTCTGGATACGCAGTATTTT
TRBJ2-1 | many | TRBD2 | TRBV7-2 | CASSLGQRGGDEQFF | TGTGCCAGCAGCTTAGGTCAGCGGGGGGGCGATGAGCAGTTCTTC
TRBJ2-1 | many | - | TRBV27 | CASYGLHSYNEQFF | TGTGCCAGTTACGGACTCCACTCCTACAATGAGCAGTTCTTC
TRBJ2-5 | - | - | TRBV6-5 | CASRPTGGETQYF | TGTGCCAGCAGACCCACCGGAGGGGAGACCCAGTACTTC
TRBJ2-1 | few | TRBD2 | TRBV20-1 | CSAYSSGGANEQFF | TGCAGTGCTTATTCTAGCGGGGGGGCGAATGAGCAGTTCTTC
TRBJ2-3 | many | - | TRBV25-1 | CASSEGLAPFRDTQYF | TGCGCCAGCAGTGAGGGGCTAGCCCCCTTCCGAGATACGCAGTATTTT
TRBJ1-6 | few | - | TRBV5-5 | CASSLGMDNSPLHF | TGTGCCAGCAGCTTGGGGATGGATAATTCACCCCTCCACTTT
TRBJ2-3 | many | TRBD2 | TRBV24-1 | CATSGRGLAGRTDTQYF | TGTGCCACCAGTGGAAGAGGACTAGCGGGGAGAACAGATACGCAGTATTTT
TRBJ2-2 | - | TRBD2 | TRBV5-4 | CASSSSGGATGELFF | TGTGCCAGCAGCTCGAGCGGGGGGGCCACCGGGGAGCTGTTTTTT
TRBJ2-7 | many | TRBD1 | TRBV5-1 | CASIPGTGPYEQYF | TGCGCCAGCATCCCCGGGACAGGGCCCTACGAGCAGTACTTC
TRBJ1-1 | - | - | TRBV28 | CASSLRIFGGTEAFF | TGTGCCAGCAGTTTACGGATCTTCGGCGGGACTGAAGCTTTCTTT
TRBJ2-5 | - | - | TRBV2 | CARGLALGTQYF | TGTGCCAGGGGACTCGCCTTAGGGACCCAGTACTTC
TRBJ2-7 | - | - | TRBV5-6 | CASSLGTGKPSYEQYF | TGTGCCAGCAGCTTGGGAACAGGCAAGCCCTCCTACGAGCAGTACTTC
TRBJ1-1 | - | - | TRBV12-3/TRBV12-4 | CASSRNTEAFF | TGTGCCAGCAGTAGGAACACTGAAGCTTTCTTT